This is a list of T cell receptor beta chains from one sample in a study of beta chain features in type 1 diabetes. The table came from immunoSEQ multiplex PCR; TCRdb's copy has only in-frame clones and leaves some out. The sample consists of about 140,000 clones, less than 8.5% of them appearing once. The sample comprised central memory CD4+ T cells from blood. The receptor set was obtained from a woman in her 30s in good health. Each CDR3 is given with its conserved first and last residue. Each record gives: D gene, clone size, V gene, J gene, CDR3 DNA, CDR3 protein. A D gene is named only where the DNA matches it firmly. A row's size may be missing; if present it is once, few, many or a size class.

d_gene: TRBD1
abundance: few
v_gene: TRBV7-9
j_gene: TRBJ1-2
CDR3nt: TGTGCCAGCAGCCTCACAGGGGGGAACTATGGCTACACCTTC
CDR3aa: CASSLTGGNYGYTF

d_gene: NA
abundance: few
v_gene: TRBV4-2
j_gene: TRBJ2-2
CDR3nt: TGTGCCAGCAGCCAAGATAGCGGTCCCGGGGAGCTGTTTTTT
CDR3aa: CASSQDSGPGELFF

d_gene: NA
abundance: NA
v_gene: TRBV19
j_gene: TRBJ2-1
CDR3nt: TGTGCCAGTAACCGAGGGCGAGACAATGAGCAGTTCTTC
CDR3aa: CASNRGRDNEQFF

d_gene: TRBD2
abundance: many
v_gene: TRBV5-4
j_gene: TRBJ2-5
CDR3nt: TGTGCCAGCAGCTTGGGAGGTATAGCGGGAGGGCCAGAGACCCAGTACTTC
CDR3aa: CASSLGGIAGGPETQYF

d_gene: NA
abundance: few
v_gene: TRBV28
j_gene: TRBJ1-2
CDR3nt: TGTGCCAGCGACGAACGACGGGGGGTTAACTATGGCTACACCTTC
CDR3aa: CASDERRGVNYGYTF

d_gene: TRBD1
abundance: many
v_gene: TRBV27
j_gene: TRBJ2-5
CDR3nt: TGTGCCAGCAGTCATAGGGGGCTCCAAGAGACCCAGTACTTC
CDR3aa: CASSHRGLQETQYF

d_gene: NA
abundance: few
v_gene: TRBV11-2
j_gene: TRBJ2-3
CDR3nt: TGTGCCAGCAGCTTATCAGCAACTAGATCGAGTACGCAGTATTTT
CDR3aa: CASSLSATRSSTQYF

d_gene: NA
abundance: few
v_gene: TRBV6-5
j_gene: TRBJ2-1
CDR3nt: TGTGCCAGCAGCCTAAGCAATGAGCAGTTCTTC
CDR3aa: CASSLSNEQFF

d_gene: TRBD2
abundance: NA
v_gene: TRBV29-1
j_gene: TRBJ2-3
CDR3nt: TGCAGCGCCCCATCCCGCGGGAGAAGCACAGATACGCAGTATTTT
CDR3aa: CSAPSRGRSTDTQYF

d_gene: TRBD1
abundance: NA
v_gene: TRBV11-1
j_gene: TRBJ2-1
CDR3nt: TGTGCCAGCAGCAGACGGACAGGGGGACTATACAATGAGCAGTTCTTC
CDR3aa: CASSRRTGGLYNEQFF

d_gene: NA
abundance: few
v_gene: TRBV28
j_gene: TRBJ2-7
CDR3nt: TGTGCCAGCAGTCACAACTACGAGCAGTACTTC
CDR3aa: CASSHNYEQYF

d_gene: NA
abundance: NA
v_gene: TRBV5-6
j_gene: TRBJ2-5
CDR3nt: TGTGCCAGCAGTCTAGGTCTGGAGACCCAGTACTTC
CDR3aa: CASSLGLETQYF

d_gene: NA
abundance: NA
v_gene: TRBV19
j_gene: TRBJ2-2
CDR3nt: TGTGCCAGTAGTTCACCCGCAGGGTCCACCGGGGAGCTGTTTTTT
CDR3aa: CASSSPAGSTGELFF

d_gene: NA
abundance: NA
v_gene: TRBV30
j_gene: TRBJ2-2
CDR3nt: TGTGCCTGGAGTAGTTTCGGGTCCGGGGAGCTGTTTTTT
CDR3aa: CAWSSFGSGELFF

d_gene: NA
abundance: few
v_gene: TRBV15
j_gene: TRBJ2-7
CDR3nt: TGTGCCACCAGCAGAGATGCGGCCTACGAGCAGTACTTC
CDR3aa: CATSRDAAYEQYF

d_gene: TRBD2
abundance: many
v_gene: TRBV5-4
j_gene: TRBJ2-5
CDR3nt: TGTGCCAGCTACCGGACTAGCGGAGGCGGAGAGACCCAGTACTTC
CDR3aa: CASYRTSGGGETQYF

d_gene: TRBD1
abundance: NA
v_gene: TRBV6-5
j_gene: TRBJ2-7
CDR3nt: TGTGCCAGCAGTTACGAGGACAGGTCCTACGAGCAGTACTTC
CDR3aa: CASSYEDRSYEQYF

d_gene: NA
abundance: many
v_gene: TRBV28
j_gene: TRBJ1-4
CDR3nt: TGTGCCAGCAGTTTCTGGCAGGGGTTAGGGGAAAAACTGTTTTTT
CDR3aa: CASSFWQGLGEKLFF

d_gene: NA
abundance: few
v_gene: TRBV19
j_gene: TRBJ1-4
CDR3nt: TGTGCCAGTAGCACAGGGAGCAGCGGTGAAAAACTGTTTTTT
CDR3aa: CASSTGSSGEKLFF

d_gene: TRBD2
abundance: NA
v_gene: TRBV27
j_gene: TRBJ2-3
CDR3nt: TGTGCCAGCCCGAGGGCTAGCGGGAGATGCACAGATACGCAGTATTTT
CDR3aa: CASPRASGRCTDTQYF

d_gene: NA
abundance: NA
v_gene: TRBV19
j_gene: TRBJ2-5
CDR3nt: TGTGCCAGTAGTACCGTCCGCGGAGAGACCCAGTACTTC
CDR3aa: CASSTVRGETQYF

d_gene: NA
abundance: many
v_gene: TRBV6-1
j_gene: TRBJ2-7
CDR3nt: TGTGCCAGCAGTTTAGCGGACTCCTACGAGCAGTACTTC
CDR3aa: CASSLADSYEQYF

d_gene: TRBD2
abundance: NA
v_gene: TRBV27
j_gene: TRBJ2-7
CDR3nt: TGTGCCAGCAGTAGGGGACTAGGTCTCGAGCAGTACTTC
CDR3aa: CASSRGLGLEQYF

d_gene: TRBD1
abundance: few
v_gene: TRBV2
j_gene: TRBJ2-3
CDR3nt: TGTGCCAGTGCCCGGGACAGGGAGGTAGATACGCAGTATTTT
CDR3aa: CASARDREVDTQYF

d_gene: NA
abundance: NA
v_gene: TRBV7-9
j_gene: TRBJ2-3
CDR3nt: TGTGCCAGCAGCTTAGGCCTTGGTCCCGGGTCCACAGATACGCAGTATTTT
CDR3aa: CASSLGLGPGSTDTQYF

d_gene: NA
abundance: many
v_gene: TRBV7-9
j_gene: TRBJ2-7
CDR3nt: TGTGCCAGCAGCTTTGGAGGGTCCTACGAGCAGTACTTC
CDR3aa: CASSFGGSYEQYF

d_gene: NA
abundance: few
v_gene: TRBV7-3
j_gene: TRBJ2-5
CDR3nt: TGTGCCAGCAGCTTAGAACCCGGGGAAGAGACCCAGTACTTC
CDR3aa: CASSLEPGEETQYF

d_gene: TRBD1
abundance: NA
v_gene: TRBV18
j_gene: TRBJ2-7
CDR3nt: TGTGCCAGCTCACTACAGGGACAGGTGGGCTCCTACGAGCAGTACTTC
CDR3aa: CASSLQGQVGSYEQYF

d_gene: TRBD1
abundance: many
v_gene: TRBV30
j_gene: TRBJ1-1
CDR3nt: TGTGCCTGGAGTGTCCCCGGGACAGGGGGAAATGAAGCTTTCTTT
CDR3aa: CAWSVPGTGGNEAFF

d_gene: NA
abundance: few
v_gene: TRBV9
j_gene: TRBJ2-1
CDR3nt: TGTGCCAGCAGCGACCGCTTTGGGAGCTCCTACAATGAGCAGTTCTTC
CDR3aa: CASSDRFGSSYNEQFF

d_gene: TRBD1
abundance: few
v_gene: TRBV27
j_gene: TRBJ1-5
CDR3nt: TGTGCCAGCAGTGCACAGGGGGTCAATCAGCCCCAGCATTTT
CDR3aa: CASSAQGVNQPQHF

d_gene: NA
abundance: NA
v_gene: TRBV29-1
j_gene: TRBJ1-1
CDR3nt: TGCAGCGTTTTGGAGTTGGGAGATGAAGCTTTCTTT
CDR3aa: CSVLELGDEAFF

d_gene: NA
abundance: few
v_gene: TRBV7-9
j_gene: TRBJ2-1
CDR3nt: TGTGCCAGCAGCTTAGCCAACTTTAGACAGAACCCTATATGGTATGAGCAGTTCTTC
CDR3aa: CASSLANFRQNPIWYEQFF

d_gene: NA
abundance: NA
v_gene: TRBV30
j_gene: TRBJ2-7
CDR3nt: TGTGCCTGGCAGAGGCAGGGGTCCCGCGAGCAGTACTTC
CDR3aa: CAWQRQGSREQYF

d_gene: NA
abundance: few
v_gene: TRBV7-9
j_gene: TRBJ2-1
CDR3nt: TGTGCCAGCAGCTATACGTCCCGCCGGGGCAATGAGCAGTTCTTC
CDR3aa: CASSYTSRRGNEQFF